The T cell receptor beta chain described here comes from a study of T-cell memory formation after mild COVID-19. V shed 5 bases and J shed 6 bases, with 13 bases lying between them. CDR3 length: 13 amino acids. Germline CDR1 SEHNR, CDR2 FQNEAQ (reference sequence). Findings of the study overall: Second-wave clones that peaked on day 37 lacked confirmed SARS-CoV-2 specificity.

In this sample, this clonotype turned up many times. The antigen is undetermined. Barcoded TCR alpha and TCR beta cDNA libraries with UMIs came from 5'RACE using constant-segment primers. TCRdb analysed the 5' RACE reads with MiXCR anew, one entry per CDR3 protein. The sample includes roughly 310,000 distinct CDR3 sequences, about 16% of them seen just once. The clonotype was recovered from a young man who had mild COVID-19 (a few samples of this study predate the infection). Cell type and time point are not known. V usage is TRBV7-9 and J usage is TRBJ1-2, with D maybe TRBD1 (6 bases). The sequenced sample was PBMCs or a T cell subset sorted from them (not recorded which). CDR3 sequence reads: CASSPGAGHGYTF. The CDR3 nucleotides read TGTGCCAGCAGCCCAGGGGCGGGCCATGGCTACACCTTC.